This T cell receptor (beta chain) comes out of a study of blood T cell repertoires in COVID-19 (dated by TCRdb to the early 2020s). Regarding the study in general: Samples from collaborators originated in the United States, Italy and Spain and spanned both the acute and convalescent phases of COVID-19. The prospective study material was composed of cDNA or gDNA derived from T cells, B-cell-depleted T cells, or PBMCs. The repertoires were made available in a free public database intended to serve as a resource for research on the immune response to SARS-CoV-2. A de-identified subject ID, COVID-19 status, age in years and sex were almost always included in the sample metadata. Where available, HLA class I and class II types were taken from metadata supplied by the sample provider and were not determined by assay-based typing. The samples were drawn from the first 160 participants of the ongoing ImmuneRACE study and from 1,254 subjects provided by 6 global collaborators. The dataset comprised deeply sampled blood TCRbeta repertoires from subjects exposed to, actively infected with, or recovered from COVID-19.

Relative to germline, V is 7 bases shorter and J is 1 base shorter, with 9 bases between their ends. The germline V gene sets CDR1 to MNHEY and CDR2 to SVGAGI. The CDR3 contains 13 residues, cysteine and phenylalanine counted. Left in the record is the CDR3 DNA by itself, 39 bases read in frame from the first base. Broader findings and caveats from the paper: Clinical and demographic metadata were provided uncurated, with the amount varying by source and participant.

Participants in the prospective study were aged roughly 18 to 100 years, lived in about two dozen United States geographic areas, and enrolled through a virtual design. To assign participants to cohorts, the prospective study relied on clinical history that participants themselves reported in a screening survey and a study questionnaire. Recovered participants in ImmuneRACE Cohort 3 were defined as having two consecutive negative NP/OP PCR tests, clearance from a healthcare professional, or resolution of symptoms. Mobile phlebotomists in the prospective study collected whole blood, serum and a nasopharyngeal or oropharyngeal swab from every participant. Prospective study participants could optionally give additional blood draws and questionnaires over an approximately two-month period. Blood samples from the prospective study were shipped frozen or at room temperature prior to DNA extraction. The immunoSEQ Assay, a bias-controlled multiplex PCR, was used to amplify TCRbeta CDR3 regions from genomic DNA. For the original study's pipeline: Within the assay, amplification of reference gene primers was used to estimate how many nucleated cells each sample contained. To quantify the absolute abundance of each unique TCRbeta CDR3 rearrangement, sequence reads were collapsed and filtered. For each sample, productive Simpson clonality was calculated by taking the square root of Simpson's diversity index across productive rearrangements. The clones in this table, taken by TCRdb from immuneACCESS, are in-frame only. Not every clone is retained; where verified, under half of the shortfall comes from an unresolved V gene, and the cause of the rest is unknown. V, J and clone size were drawn from that table, and D and trimming were deduced from the DNA. The sample includes nearly 250,000 clones, with about 83% observed a single time. Approximately 2.1% of the sample is taken by the ten largest.

The sample holds one count of this clone. Its binding antigen is unknown. Base qualities were left out, and no much larger clone turns up one base away. The chain links TRBV6-5 with TRBJ2-3; the D gene remains uncertain. This TCR derives from a woman in her forties or fifties who had recovered from COVID-19. Sequenced material: PBMCs or T cells enriched from blood (not recorded which). The nucleotide sequence reads TGTGCCAGCATATCCGCAGGCACAGATACGCAGTATTTT. It encodes CASISAGTDTQYF.